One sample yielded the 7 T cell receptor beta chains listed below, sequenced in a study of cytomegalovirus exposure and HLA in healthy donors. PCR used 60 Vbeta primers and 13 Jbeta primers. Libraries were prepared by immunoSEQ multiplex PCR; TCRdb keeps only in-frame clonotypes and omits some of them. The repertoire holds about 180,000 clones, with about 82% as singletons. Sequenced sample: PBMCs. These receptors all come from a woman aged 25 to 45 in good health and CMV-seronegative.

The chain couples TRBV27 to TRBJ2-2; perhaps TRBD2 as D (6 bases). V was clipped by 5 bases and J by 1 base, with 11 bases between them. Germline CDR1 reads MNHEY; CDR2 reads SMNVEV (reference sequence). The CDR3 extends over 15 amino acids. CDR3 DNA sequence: TGTGCCAGCAGTGTGGAGGGCCAGAACACCGGGGAGCTGTTTTTT. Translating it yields CASSVEGQNTGELFF.

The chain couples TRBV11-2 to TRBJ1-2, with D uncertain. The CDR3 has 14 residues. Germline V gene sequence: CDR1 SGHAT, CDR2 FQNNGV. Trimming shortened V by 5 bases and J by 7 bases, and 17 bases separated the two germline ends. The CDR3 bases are TGTGCCAGCAGCCCTTCCCCCACTATAGGTGGCTACACCTTC. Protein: CASSPSPTIGGYTF. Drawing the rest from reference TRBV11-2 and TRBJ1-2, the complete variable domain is EAGVAQSPRYKIIEKRQSVAFWCNPISGHATLYWYQQILGQGPKLLIQFQNNGVVDDSQLPKDRFSAERLKGVDSTLKIQPAKLEDSAVYLCASSPSPTIGGYTFGSGTRLTVV.

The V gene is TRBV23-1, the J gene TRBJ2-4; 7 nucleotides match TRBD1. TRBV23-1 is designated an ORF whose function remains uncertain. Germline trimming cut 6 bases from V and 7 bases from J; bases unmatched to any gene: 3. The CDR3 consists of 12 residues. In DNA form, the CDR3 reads TGCGCCAGCAGACAGGGGTGGAACATTCAGTACTTC. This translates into CASRQGWNIQYF.

The CDR3 coding sequence is TGTGCCAGCAGCTTATTGGGACAGGGGGCGACTGAAGCTTTCTTT. It is translated as CASSLLGQGATEAFF. This chain links TRBV7-9 with TRBJ1-1; 12 bases map to TRBD1. V lost 2 bases, J lost 5 bases, and 3 bases stayed unmatched. Germline V lookup: CDR1 SEHNR, CDR2 FQNEAQ (reference sequence). The CDR3 sequence is 15 residues long.

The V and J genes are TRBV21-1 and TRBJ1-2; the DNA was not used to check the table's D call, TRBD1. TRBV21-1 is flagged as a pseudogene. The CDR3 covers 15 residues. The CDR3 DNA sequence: TGTGCCAGCAGCAAAGCCTCGACAGGGGAAAATGGCTACACCTTC. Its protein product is CASSKASTGENGYTF.

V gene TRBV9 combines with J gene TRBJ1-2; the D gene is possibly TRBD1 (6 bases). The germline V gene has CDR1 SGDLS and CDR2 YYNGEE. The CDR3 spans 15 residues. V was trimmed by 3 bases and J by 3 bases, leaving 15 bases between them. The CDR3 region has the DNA TGTGCCAGCAGCGAACGGGGGGGCGCGTACTATGGCTACACCTTC. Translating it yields CASSERGGAYYGYTF.

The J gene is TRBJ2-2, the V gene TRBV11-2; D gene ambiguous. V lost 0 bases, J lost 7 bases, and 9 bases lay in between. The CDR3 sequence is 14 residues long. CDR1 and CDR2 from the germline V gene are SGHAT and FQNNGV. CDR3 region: CASSLEGFSGELFF. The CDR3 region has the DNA TGTGCCAGCAGCTTAGAGGGCTTTAGCGGGGAGCTGTTTTTT.